This entry lists 11 T cell receptor beta chains sequenced from one sample in a study of T cell clonotyping in hematopoietic cell transplantation. Repertoires were generated with immunoSEQ multiplex PCR, while TCRdb's copy carries only in-frame clones and drops some. The repertoire consists of roughly 40,000 clones, with around 94% occurring once and the leading ten covering over 0.65%. Sequenced material: peripheral blood mononuclear cells. The source is a woman between 50 and 59 years old in good health. Some clones in this sample may be carry-over from other donors' samples.

The rearrangement joins TRBV5-6 to TRBJ1-5, with 8 positions matching TRBD1. CDR1 and CDR2 from the germline V gene are SGHDT and YYEEEE. After removal of 5 bases from V and 5 bases from J, the junction contained 9 bases not matched to a gene. The CDR3 sequence is 15 residues long. The chain's CDR3 is CASSRQGARDQPQHF. Written as DNA, the CDR3 is TGTGCCAGCAGTCGCCAGGGGGCGCGGGATCAGCCCCAGCATTTT.

J is TRBJ1-1 and V is TRBV25-1; no clear D gene. The CDR3 is made up of 14 amino acids. V was cut by 2 bases and J by 1 base, with 8 bases left in between. Looked up from germline, CDR1 is MGHDK and CDR2 is SYGVNS. The CDR3 DNA follows: TGTGCCAGCAGTGAACAGGAGGCGAACACTGAAGCTTTCTTT. It codes for CASSEQEANTEAFF.

V gene TRBV7-9 combines with J gene TRBJ1-2; D perhaps matches TRBD1 (6 bases). The CDR3 loop spans 15 amino acids. The germline V and J ends were trimmed by 5 bases and 0 bases, with 13 bases remaining between them. Germline V gives CDR1 SEHNR, CDR2 FQNEAQ (reference sequence). CDR3 nucleotide sequence: TGTGCCAGCAGCCCCCGGGACACAACTAACTATGGCTACACCTTC. It yields the protein CASSPRDTTNYGYTF.

In its sample, this clone was seen once. The chain joins TRBV14 to TRBJ2-7; D is possibly TRBD1 (6 bases). V was trimmed by 3 bases and J by 3 bases, leaving 21 bases between them. This CDR3 is 17 amino acids long. Per germline, CDR1 SGHDN and CDR2 FVKESK. The CDR3 loop is CASSHHRELQLNYEQYF. The DNA for the CDR3 is TGTGCCAGCAGCCATCACAGGGAGTTACAATTAAACTACGAGCAGTACTTC.

V and J are TRBV10-3 and TRBJ2-3; 8 positions agree with TRBD2. The CDR3 consists of 14 residues. J lost 0 bases, V lost 5 bases, and 1 base had no gene match. Germline CDR1 is ENHRY and CDR2 is SYGVKD. For the CDR3, the DNA is TGTGCCATCAGTCGGGGGGGCAGCACAGATACGCAGTATTTT. Protein sequence: CAISRGGSTDTQYF.

This chain connects TRBV7-8 to TRBJ1-1; D remains unclear. Germline assignment: CDR1 SGHVS and CDR2 FQNEAQ. The CDR3 runs to 13 residues. The ends were cut back, 5 bases at V and 4 bases at J, with 11 bases in the middle. CDR3 in amino acids: CASSRNTFTEAFF. As DNA, the CDR3 is TGTGCCAGCAGCCGAAATACCTTCACTGAAGCTTTCTTT.

The chain employs TRBV28 and TRBJ1-6; perhaps TRBD1 as D (5 bases). V lost 3 bases, J lost 3 bases, and 6 bases lay in between. CDR1 and CDR2 (germline): MDHEN, SYDVKM. The CDR3 consists of 14 residues. CDR3 sequence reads: CASSFDSYNSPLHF. CDR3 in DNA: TGTGCCAGCAGTTTTGACAGCTATAATTCACCCCTCCACTTT.

The chain recombines TRBV9 with TRBJ2-7; either TRBD1 or TRBD2 may fit D (6 bases each). This CDR3 has 13 residues. With 3 bases removed from V and 6 bases from J, the gap between germline ends came to 13 bases. Germline CDR1 and CDR2: SGDLS and YYNGEE. For the CDR3, the DNA is TGTGCCAGCAGCGCCAAACAGGGAGGCGAGCAGTACTTC. Residues: CASSAKQGGEQYF.

The V call is TRBV11-2, the J call TRBJ1-1; 7 nucleotides agree with TRBD1. J was trimmed by 5 bases and V by 1 base; bases with no gene match: 4. The CDR3 runs 14 residues. The germline CDR1 and CDR2 sequences are SGHAT and FQNNGV. CDR3 protein: CASSLGGGGTEAFF. The CDR3 coding sequence is TGTGCCAGCAGCTTAGGAGGGGGCGGGACTGAAGCTTTCTTT.

The rearrangement joins TRBV6-6 to TRBJ1-3; D remains ambiguous. Germline CDR1 and CDR2: MNHNY and SVGAGI (reference sequence). V lost 0 bases and J 10 bases, leaving 4 bases between the germline ends. The CDR3 covers 11 residues. The DNA of the CDR3 is TGTGCCAGCAGTTACTCGGGAACCATATATTTT. Translated: CASSYSGTIYF.

The genes are TRBV11-2 and TRBJ2-5, with D unclear. The CDR3 loop spans 14 amino acids. V lost 5 bases and J lost 10, with 20 bases in between. The germline CDR1 and CDR2 sequences are SGHAT and FQNNGV. The CDR3 reads CASSPSQAQRNQYF. The CDR3 nucleotides are TGTGCCAGCAGCCCCTCCCAGGCCCAAAGGAACCAGTACTTC.